A single sample gave rise to the 6 T cell receptor beta chains below, sequenced in a study of regulatory T cells in long-lasting Graves disease. Indicated time point: persistent/refractory GD, antithyroid drugs over 5 years with positive TRAb. Construction of the TCR library relied on RNA isolated from PBMCs. Arm-PCR of CDR3 regions and iRepertoire HTBI primers were used to build TCR beta libraries. TCRdb analysed the multiplex PCR reads with MiXCR anew, one entry per CDR3 protein. This sample has about 400,000 distinct CDR3 sequences; roughly 20% occur once, and the top ten carry about 20%. The source material was peripheral blood mononuclear cells (PBMCs), sampled when the disease was refractory, from a patient treated with antithyroid drugs. Source of these receptors: a female donor with Graves disease.

As concerns this clonotype: This sequence may be a read error, since a much larger clone differs from it by one base. CDR3: CASAPLGPNTEAFF. The CDR3 DNA follows: TGTGCCAGCGCTCCATTGGGTCCGAACACTGAAGCTTTCTTT. The rearrangement uses TRBV2 and TRBJ1-1; no definite D call. From germline, CDR1 is SNHLY and CDR2 FYNNEI. Between the trimmed V and J ends, which lost 8 bases and 1 base, there was a span of 14 bases. The CDR3 loop spans 14 amino acids.

This chain joins TRBV20-1 and TRBJ2-7; a weak D match, TRBD2 (6 bases). The CDR3 loop spans 12 amino acids. The germline CDR1 and CDR2 sequences are DFQATT and SNEGSKA (reference sequence). The CDR3 DNA is TGCAGCCGGCGGGACGGACCCTACGAGCAGTACTTC. Translation: CSRRDGPYEQYF.

The chain combines TRBV25-1 with TRBJ1-1, with a weak D call TRBD1 (5 bases). The germline V gene encodes CDR1 MGHDK and CDR2 SYGVNS. CDR3 length: 12 residues. Trimming shortened V by 2 bases and J by 6 bases, and 7 bases separated the two germline ends. CDR3 in amino acids: CASSERGAEAFF. The CDR3 bases are TGTGCCAGCAGTGAACGAGGGGCTGAAGCTTTCTTT.

This clonotype was recorded once. V is TRBV27 and J is TRBJ2-3; D is perhaps TRBD1 (6 bases). Germline values: CDR1 MNHEY, CDR2 SMNVEV (reference sequence). The V gene lost 7 bases and the J gene lost 1 base, with 18 bases spanning the gap. The CDR3 runs to 16 residues. The DNA of the CDR3 is TGTGCCAGCACCTCTCGAGGGGGAAGGGGCACAGATACGCAGTATTTT. Its translation is CASTSRGGRGTDTQYF.

This chain joins TRBV30 and TRBJ2-7; D is ambiguous. CDR3 length: 14 residues. Germline CDR1 and CDR2: GTSNPN and SVGIG (reference sequence). Between the trimmed V and J ends, which lost 0 bases and 2 bases, there was a span of 11 bases. The CDR3 DNA follows: TGTGCCTGGAGTGTATCCCCCGCGACCTACGAGCAGTACTTC. Protein sequence: CAWSVSPATYEQYF.

The gene calls are TRBV6-1 and TRBJ2-1; 7 nucleotides line up with TRBD2. Unmatched junction bases numbered 4, after V lost 5 bases and J lost 12 bases. The V gene's germline CDR1 is MNHNS and CDR2 SASEGT. This CDR3 is built from 11 residues. The CDR3 nucleotides read TGTGCCAGCAGTCCGGGACTAACGCAGTTCTTC. Amino acids: CASSPGLTQFF.